A single T cell receptor (beta chain) is shown here with its context. It lacks a known antigen. Base-call qualities are not available, and no considerably larger clone is one nucleotide away. V is clipped by 8 bases and J by 3 bases, and the sequence between their germline boundaries is 35 bases long. CDR1 and CDR2 are read off the germline V gene as SNHLY and FYNNEI. From its cysteine to its phenylalanine, the CDR3 spans 20 amino acids. The read is trimmed to its CDR3 DNA, 60 bases read in frame from base 1. The data belong to a study of PD-L1 blockade in urothelial cancer listed by TCRdb under 2017. About the full investigation: All patients started therapy around 2014 and received atezolizumab 1,200 mg intravenously every 3 weeks. TCR sequencing covered pretreatment tumor samples and matched, serially collected peripheral blood taken before and after atezolizumab treatment. Pretreatment blood TCR-seq was available for about 30 patients, at least one posttreatment blood collection was obtained for around 25 patients, and tumor TCR-seq was available for around 25 patients. An exploratory multi-omic analysis was conducted of the somatic, immune and clinical correlates of response to PD-L1 blockade with atezolizumab in urothelial cancer. Durable clinical benefit was achieved by nine patients but not by the remaining 20. Patients had an ECOG performance status of 0 or 1 and had received between 0 and 3 prior chemotherapy regimens. In the same patients, pretreatment tumors underwent whole exome sequencing and RNA sequencing in addition to TCR sequencing. About 90% of the roughly 30 patients were identified as males with urothelial cancer of bladder origin, and a prior smoking history was reported by 18 of 29 patients. Blood samples gave median yields of roughly 150,000 T cells and over 80,000 unique TCRs, along with a median clonality of approximately 0.084. Durable clinical benefit was defined as a progression-free survival longer than 6 months, and TCR features were additionally tested against progression-free survival and overall survival. Blood samples were analyzed at two time points: 3 weeks after treatment start (second dose) and 6 weeks after treatment start. The investigation overall reported the following: Improved progression-free and overall survival was associated with having pretreatment peripheral blood TCR clonality below the median. Because of the small sample size (n ≈ 30) and the many exploratory analyses performed, the results are intended to be regarded as hypothesis-generating. Among patients with durable benefit, tumor-associated TCR clones showed greater expansion in peripheral blood 3 weeks after treatment started (n of about 20, p = 0.022).

Synthetic TCR analog templates were spiked into each PCR so that absolute template abundance could be estimated from read counts. Using the immunoSEQ assay, TCRbeta CDR3 regions were amplified from genomic DNA with bias-controlled V and J gene primers. Rearranged TCRbeta segments were sequenced at approximately 20X coverage. In the original analysis: Clustering was used to correct sequencing errors, and CDR3s were annotated against IMGT so that V, D and J genes could be assigned. Only productive TCRbeta rearrangements were used in downstream analyses, excluding out-of-frame or stop-codon sequences. Clonality was calculated as one minus the Shannon entropy normalized by the log of the number of unique productive sequences. Fisher's exact test with Benjamini-Hochberg correction, at a threshold of adjusted p below 0.01, was used to find clones that differed between time points or between blood and tumor. TCRdb provides this immuneACCESS table in a form limited to in-frame rearrangements. Some clones are lacking; in checked studies, under half of them reflect an unresolved V gene, and why the rest are absent is not known. From that table come the V and J calls and clone size; the DNA was used to work out D and trimming. Within this sample are 85,000 to 130,000 clones, with about 89% of them counted one time only. Together, the top ten hold roughly 0.93% of the sample.

A cohort of about 27 patients with locally advanced or metastatic urothelial carcinoma, treated at Memorial Sloan Kettering on a trial protocol, was included. Peripheral blood mononuclear cells were collected pretreatment and during treatment, at between 1 and 8 total time points per patient. The Qiagen DNeasy Blood extraction kit was used to purify genomic DNA from total PBMCs and tumor samples. Collected pretreatment and during treatment, PBMCs were isolated and stored as previously described. The specimen was PBMCs, collected around atezolizumab (anti-PD-L1) treatment. The sequence came from an elderly woman with urothelial cancer. The receptor chain draws on TRBV2 and TRBJ2-7; 7 matching bases give a weak D call of TRBD1. The CDR3 region has the sequence CASLGHQGVGGVRQNYEQYF. The nucleotides are TGTGCCAGCCTAGGTCACCAGGGGGTCGGGGGAGTCCGCCAAAACTACGAGCAGTACTTC.